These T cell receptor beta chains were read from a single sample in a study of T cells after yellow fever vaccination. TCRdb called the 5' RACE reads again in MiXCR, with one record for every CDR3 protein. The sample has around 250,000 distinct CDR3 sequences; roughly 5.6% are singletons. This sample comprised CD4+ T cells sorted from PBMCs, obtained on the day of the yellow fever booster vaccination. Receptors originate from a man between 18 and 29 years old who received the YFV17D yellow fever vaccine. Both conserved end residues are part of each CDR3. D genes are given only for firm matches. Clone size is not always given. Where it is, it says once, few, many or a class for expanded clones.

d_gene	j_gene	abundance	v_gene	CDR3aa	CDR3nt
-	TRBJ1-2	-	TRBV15	CATSRDLVYGYTF	TGTGCCACCAGCAGAGATTTGGTCTATGGCTACACCTTC
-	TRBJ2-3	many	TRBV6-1	CASSEARGVTDTQYF	TGTGCCAGCAGTGAAGCGCGCGGGGTCACAGATACGCAGTATTTT
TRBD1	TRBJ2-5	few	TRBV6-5	CASSYPGGTGQETQYF	TGTGCCAGCAGTTACCCCGGGGGGACAGGGCAAGAGACCCAGTACTTC
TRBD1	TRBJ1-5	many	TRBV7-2	CASSSGQGDQPQHF	TGTGCCAGCAGCTCTGGACAGGGGGATCAGCCCCAGCATTTT
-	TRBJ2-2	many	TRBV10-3	CAISDRGGRTAGELFF	TGTGCCATCAGTGACCGGGGAGGGAGGACAGCCGGGGAGCTGTTTTTT
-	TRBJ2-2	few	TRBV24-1	CATSDPSWGAGELFF	TGTGCCACCAGTGATCCGAGTTGGGGGGCCGGGGAGCTGTTTTTT
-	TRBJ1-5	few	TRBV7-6	CASSLFSGSNQPQHF	TGTGCCAGCAGCTTGTTTTCAGGGAGCAATCAGCCCCAGCATTTT
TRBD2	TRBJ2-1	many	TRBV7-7	CASSVAGGNNEQFF	TGTGCCAGCAGCGTAGCGGGGGGCAACAATGAGCAGTTCTTC
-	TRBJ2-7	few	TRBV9	CASSVEASSYEQYF	TGTGCCAGCAGCGTAGAGGCTAGCTCCTACGAGCAGTACTTC
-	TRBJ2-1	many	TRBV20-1	CSGEGLHNEQFF	TGCAGTGGGGAAGGGCTGCACAATGAGCAGTTCTTC
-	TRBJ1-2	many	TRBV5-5	CASGNRERGYGYTF	TGTGCCAGCGGCAACAGGGAAAGGGGGTATGGCTACACCTTC
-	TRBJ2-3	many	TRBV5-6	CASRGVGADTQYF	TGTGCCAGCAGGGGGGTGGGGGCAGATACGCAGTATTTT